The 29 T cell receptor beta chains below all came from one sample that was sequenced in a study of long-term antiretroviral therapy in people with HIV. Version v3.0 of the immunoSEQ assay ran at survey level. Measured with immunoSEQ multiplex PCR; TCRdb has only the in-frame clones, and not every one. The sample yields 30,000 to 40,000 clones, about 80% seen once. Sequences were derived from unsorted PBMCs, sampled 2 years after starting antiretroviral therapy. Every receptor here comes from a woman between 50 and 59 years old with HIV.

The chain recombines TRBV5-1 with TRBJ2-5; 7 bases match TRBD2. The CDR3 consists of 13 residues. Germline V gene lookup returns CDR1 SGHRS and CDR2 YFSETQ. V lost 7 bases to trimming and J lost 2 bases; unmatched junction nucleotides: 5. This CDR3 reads CASRGERQETQYF. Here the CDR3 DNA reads TGCGCCAGCCGGGGGGAGAGGCAAGAGACCCAGTACTTC.

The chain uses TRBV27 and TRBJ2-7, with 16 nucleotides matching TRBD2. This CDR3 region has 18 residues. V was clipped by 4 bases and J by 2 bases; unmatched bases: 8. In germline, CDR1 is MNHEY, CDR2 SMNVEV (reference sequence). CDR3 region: CASSSGAGLAGGPYEQYV. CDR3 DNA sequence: TGTGCCAGCAGTTCGGGGGCGGGACTAGCGGGGGGGCCCTACGAGCAGTACGTC.

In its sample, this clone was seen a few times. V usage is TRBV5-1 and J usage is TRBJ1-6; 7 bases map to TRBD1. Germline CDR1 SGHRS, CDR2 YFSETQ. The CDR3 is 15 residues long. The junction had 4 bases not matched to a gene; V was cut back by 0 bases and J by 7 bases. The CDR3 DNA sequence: TGCGCCAGCAGCTTGGCTGGGACAGAAAATTCACCCCTCCACTTT. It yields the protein CASSLAGTENSPLHF.

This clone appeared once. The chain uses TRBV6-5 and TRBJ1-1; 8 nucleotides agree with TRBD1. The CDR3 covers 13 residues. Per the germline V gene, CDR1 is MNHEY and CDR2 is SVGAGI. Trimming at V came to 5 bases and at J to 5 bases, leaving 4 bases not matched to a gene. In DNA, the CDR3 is TGTGCCAGCAGTCGGACAGGGAGGACTGAAGCTTTCTTT. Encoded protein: CASSRTGRTEAFF.

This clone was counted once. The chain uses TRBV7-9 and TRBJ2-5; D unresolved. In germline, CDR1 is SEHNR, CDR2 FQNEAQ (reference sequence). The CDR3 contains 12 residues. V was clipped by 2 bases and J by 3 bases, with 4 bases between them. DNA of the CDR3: TGTGCCAGCAGCTTACTGAAAGAGACCCAGTACTTC. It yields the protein CASSLLKETQYF.

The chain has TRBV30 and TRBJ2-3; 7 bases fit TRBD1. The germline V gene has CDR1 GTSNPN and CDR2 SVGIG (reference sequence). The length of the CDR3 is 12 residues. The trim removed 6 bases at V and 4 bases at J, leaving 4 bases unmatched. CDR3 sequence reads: CACHRGSDTQYF. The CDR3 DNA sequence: TGTGCCTGCCACAGGGGTTCAGATACGCAGTATTTT.

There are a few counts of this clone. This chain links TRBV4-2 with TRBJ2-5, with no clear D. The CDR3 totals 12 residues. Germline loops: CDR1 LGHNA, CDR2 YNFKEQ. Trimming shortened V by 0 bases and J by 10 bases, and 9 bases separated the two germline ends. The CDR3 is CASSQDGQIQYF. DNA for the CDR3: TGTGCCAGCAGCCAAGATGGGCAAATCCAGTACTTC.

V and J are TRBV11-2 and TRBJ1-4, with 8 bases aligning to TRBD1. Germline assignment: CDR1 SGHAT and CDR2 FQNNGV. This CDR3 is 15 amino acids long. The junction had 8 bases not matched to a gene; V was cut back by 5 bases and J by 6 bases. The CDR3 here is CASSRGAGGYEKLFF. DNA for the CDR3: TGTGCCAGCAGCCGGGGGGCAGGGGGCTATGAAAAACTGTTTTTT.

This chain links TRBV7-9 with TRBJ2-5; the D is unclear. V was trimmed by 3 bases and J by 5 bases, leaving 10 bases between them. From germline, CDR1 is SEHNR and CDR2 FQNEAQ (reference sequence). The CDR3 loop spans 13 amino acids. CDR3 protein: CASSLLLEETQYF. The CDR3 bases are TGTGCCAGCAGCTTGTTACTGGAGGAGACCCAGTACTTC.

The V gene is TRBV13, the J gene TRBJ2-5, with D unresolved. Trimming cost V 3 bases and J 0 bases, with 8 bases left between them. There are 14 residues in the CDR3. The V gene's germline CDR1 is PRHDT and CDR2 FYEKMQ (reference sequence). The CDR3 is CASSFRKDQETQYF. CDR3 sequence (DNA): TGTGCCAGCAGCTTCCGTAAGGACCAAGAGACCCAGTACTTC. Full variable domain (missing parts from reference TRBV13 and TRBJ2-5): AAGVIQSPRHLIKEKRETATLKCYPIPRHDTVYWYQQGPGQDPQFLISFYEKMQSDKGSIPDRFSAQQFSDYHSELNMSSLELGDSALYFCASSFRKDQETQYFGPGTRLLVL.

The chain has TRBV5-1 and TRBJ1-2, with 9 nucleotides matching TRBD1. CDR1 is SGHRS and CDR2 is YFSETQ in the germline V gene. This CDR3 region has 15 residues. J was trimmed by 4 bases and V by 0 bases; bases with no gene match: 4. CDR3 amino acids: CASSLDTGGGYGYTF. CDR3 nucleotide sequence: TGCGCCAGCAGCTTGGACACAGGGGGCGGCTATGGCTACACCTTC.

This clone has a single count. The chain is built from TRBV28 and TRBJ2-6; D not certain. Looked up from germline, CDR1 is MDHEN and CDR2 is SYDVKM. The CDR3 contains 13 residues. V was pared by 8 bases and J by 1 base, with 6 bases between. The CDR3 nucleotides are TGTGCCAGCCGCCGATCTGGGGCCAACGTCCTGACTTTC. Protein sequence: CASRRSGANVLTF.

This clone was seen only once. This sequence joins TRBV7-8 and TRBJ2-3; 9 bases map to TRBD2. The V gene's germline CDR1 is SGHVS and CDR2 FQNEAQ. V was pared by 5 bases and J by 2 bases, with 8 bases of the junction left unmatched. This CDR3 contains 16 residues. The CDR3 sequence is CASSLSGGPYTDTQYF. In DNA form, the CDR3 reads TGTGCCAGCAGCCTTAGCGGGGGACCCTACACAGATACGCAGTATTTT.

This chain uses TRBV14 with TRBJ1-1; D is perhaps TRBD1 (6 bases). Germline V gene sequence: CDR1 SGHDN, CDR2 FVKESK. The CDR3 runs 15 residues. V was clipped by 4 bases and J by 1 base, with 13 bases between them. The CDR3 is CASSPQLGANTEAFF. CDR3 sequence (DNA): TGTGCCAGCAGCCCCCAGTTGGGGGCGAACACTGAAGCTTTCTTT.

The CDR3 bases are TGTGCCAGTAGTATTCTTCCGGGACAATTTAATGAAAAACTGTTTTTT. Encoded protein: CASSILPGQFNEKLFF. The V call is TRBV19, the J call TRBJ1-4; a weak D match, TRBD1 (6 bases). Trimming pared 3 bases from V and 4 bases from J, leaving 15 bases between. The CDR3 length is 16 residues. Looked up from germline, CDR1 is LNHDA and CDR2 is SQIVND (reference sequence).

The CDR3 DNA is TGTGCCAGCAGCCACCGACGGTCGAACACTGAAGCTTTCTTT. As protein: CASSHRRSNTEAFF. The genes are TRBV7-9 and TRBJ1-1; D gene ambiguous. Germline V lookup: CDR1 SEHNR, CDR2 FQNEAQ (reference sequence). There are 14 residues in the CDR3. The ends were cut back, 5 bases at V and 1 base at J, with 11 bases in the middle.

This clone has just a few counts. This CDR3 reads CASSYRGTGELFF. In nucleotides, the CDR3 is TGTGCCAGCAGTTATAGGGGCACCGGGGAGCTGTTTTTT. V is TRBV6-5 and J is TRBJ2-2, with a tentative D call TRBD1 (5 bases). V lost 3 bases to trimming and J lost 4 bases, with 6 bases between them. The CDR3 spans 13 residues. Germline CDR1 reads MNHEY; CDR2 reads SVGAGI.

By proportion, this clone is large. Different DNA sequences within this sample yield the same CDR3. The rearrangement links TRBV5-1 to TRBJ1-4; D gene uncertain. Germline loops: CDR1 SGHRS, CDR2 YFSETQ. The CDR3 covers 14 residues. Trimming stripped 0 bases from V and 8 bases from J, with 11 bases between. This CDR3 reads CASSLAGEDEKLFF. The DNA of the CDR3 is TGCGCCAGCAGCTTGGCCGGGGAGGACGAAAAACTGTTTTTT.

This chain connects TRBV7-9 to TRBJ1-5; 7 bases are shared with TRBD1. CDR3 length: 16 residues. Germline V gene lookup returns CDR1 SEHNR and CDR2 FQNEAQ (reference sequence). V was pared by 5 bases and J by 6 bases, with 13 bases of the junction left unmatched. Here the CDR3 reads CASSHDREIRGQPQHF. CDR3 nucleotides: TGTGCCAGCAGCCACGACAGGGAAATACGGGGTCAGCCCCAGCATTTT.

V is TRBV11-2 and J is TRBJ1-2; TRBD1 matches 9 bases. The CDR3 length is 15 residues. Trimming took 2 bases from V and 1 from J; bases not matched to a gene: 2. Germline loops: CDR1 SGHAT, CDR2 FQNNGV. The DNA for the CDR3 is TGTGCCAGCAGCTTATGGGGACAGGGTAACTATGGCTACACCTTC. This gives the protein CASSLWGQGNYGYTF.

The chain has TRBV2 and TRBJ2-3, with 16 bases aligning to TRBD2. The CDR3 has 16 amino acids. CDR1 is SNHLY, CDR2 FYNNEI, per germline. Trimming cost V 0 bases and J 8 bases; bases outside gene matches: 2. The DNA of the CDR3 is TGTGCCAGCAGTGAAGCGGGACTAGCGGGGGGGCTTACGCAGTATTTT. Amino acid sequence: CASSEAGLAGGLTQYF.

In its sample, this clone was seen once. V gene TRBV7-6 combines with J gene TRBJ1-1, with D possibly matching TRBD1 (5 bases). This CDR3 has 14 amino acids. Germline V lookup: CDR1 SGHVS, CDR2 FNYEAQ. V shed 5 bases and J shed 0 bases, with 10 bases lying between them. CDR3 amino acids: CASSPGEMNTEAFF. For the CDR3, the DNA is TGTGCCAGCAGCCCGGGGGAAATGAACACTGAAGCTTTCTTT.

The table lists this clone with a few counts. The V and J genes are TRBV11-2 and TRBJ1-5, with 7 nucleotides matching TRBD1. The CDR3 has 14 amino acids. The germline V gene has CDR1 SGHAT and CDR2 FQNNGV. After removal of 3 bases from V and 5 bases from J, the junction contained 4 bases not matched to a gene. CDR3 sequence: CASSLAGGYQPQHF. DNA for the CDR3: TGTGCCAGCAGCTTGGCAGGGGGTTATCAGCCCCAGCATTTT.

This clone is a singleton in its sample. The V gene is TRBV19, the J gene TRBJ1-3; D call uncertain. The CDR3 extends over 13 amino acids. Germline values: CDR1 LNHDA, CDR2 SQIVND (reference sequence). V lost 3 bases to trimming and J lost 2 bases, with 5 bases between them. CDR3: CASSIGAGNTIYF. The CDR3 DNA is TGTGCCAGTAGTATTGGGGCTGGAAACACCATATATTTT.

CDR3 nucleotide sequence: TGCGCCAGCAGCCCAACCGGGACAGGGAGCGGAAACACCATATATTTT. Translation: CASSPTGTGSGNTIYF. The V and J genes are TRBV5-1 and TRBJ1-3, with 9 bases identical to TRBD1. The CDR3 contains 16 residues. V shed 4 bases, J shed 4 bases, and the junction held 9 bases outside the gene matches. The germline V gene has CDR1 SGHRS and CDR2 YFSETQ. The full variable domain, completed using reference TRBV5-1 and TRBJ1-3, is KAGVTQTPRYLIKTRGQQVTLSCSPISGHRSVSWYQQTPGQGLQFLFEYFSETQRNKGNFPGRFSGRQFSNSRSEMNVSTLELGDSALYLCASSPTGTGSGNTIYFGEGSWLTVV.

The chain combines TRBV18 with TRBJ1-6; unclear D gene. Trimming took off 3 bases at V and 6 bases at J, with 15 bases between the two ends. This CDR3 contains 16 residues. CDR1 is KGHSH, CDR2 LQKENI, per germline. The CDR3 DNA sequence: TGTGCCAGCTCACCTGGCCAGGCTGTCAGTAATTCACCCCTCCACTTT. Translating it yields CASSPGQAVSNSPLHF.

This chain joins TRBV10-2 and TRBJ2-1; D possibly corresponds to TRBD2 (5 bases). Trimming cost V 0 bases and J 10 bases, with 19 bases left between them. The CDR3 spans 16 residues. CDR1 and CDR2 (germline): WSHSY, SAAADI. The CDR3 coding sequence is TGCGCCAGCAGTGAGTCGATCTCCCATGCTTCGGGGGAGCAGTTCTTC. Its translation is CASSESISHASGEQFF.

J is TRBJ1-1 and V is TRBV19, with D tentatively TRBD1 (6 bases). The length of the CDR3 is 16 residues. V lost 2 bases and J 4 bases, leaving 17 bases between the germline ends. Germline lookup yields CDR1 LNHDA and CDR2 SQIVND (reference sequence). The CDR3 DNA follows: TGTGCCAGTAGTATATGGGCCCCGGGGGCACGCACTGAAGCTTTCTTT. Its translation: CASSIWAPGARTEAFF.

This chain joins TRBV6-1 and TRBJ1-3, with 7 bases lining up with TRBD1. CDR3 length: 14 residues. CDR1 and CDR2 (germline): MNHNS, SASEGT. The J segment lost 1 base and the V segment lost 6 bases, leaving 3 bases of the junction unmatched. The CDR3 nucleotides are TGTGCCAGCAGGGGGACAGAGTCTGGAAACACCATATATTTT. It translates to CASRGTESGNTIYF.